What follows are 4 T cell receptor beta chains derived from one specimen sequenced in a study of T cells in Graves' hyperthyroidism and ophthalmopathy. The CDR3 regions of TCR beta were amplified from RNA transcripts. Researchers ran a first-round RT-PCR on the TCR CDR3 using the HTBI primer set. A single record per CDR3 protein comes from TCRdb applying MiXCR to the multiplex PCR reads. The sample carries fewer than 500,000 distinct CDR3 sequences, approximately 12% recorded once. The specimen sequenced was blood. All receptors derive from a man aged 25 to 40 with Graves' hyperthyroidism that later progressed to Graves' ophthalmopathy.

CDR3 DNA sequence: TGCAGTGCTAGAGATCGCGTAGAGCAGTTCTTC. Amino acid sequence: CSARDRVEQFF. The chain combines TRBV20-1 with TRBJ2-1, with D unclear. V was trimmed by 0 bases and J by 10 bases, leaving 7 bases between them. CDR1 is DFQATT and CDR2 is SNEGSKA in the germline V gene (reference sequence). The CDR3 is 11 residues long.

CDR3 sequence reads: CASSKGQNNSPLHF. In DNA form, the CDR3 reads TGTGCCAGTAGTAAGGGACAGAATAATTCACCCCTCCACTTT. V usage is TRBV19 and J usage is TRBJ1-6; 7 nucleotides line up with TRBD1. The trim removed 4 bases at V and 5 bases at J, leaving 2 bases unmatched. Per germline, CDR1 LNHDA and CDR2 SQIVND (reference sequence). This CDR3 region has 14 residues. Using reference TRBV19 and TRBJ1-6 for the parts outside the CDR3, the full variable domain is DGGITQSPKYLFRKEGQNVTLSCEQNLNHDAMYWYRQDPGQGLRLIYYSQIVNDFQKGDIAEGYSVSREKKESFPLTVTSAQKNPTAFYLCASSKGQNNSPLHFGNGTRLTVT.

This clonotype was seen repeatedly, ten times or more. The chain recombines TRBV5-1 with TRBJ2-7; a weak D match, TRBD2 (6 bases). CDR1 is SGHRS, CDR2 YFSETQ, per germline. Trimming took 5 bases from V and 3 from J, leaving 24 bases between them. The CDR3 contains 17 residues. The DNA of the CDR3 is TGCGCCAGCAGGGGATTAGGATCGGGAGACGTAGGCTACGAGCAGTACTTC. The encoded protein is CASRGLGSGDVGYEQYF.

The rearrangement joins TRBV4-1 to TRBJ2-1, with TRBD2 matching 10 bases. The CDR3 sequence is 18 residues long. The V segment lost 1 base and the J segment 7 bases; nucleotides outside the gene matches: 13. Germline V CDR1 and CDR2: MGHRA, YSYEKL. The chain's CDR3 is CASSQAPIAGGTQNEQFF. The CDR3 DNA reads TGCGCCAGCAGCCAAGCACCCATAGCGGGGGGAACACAAAATGAGCAGTTCTTC.